The 18 T cell receptor beta chains presented below share a single source sample, sequenced in a study of blood T cell repertoires in COVID-19. Clones were sequenced by immunoSEQ multiplex PCR, and TCRdb holds only the in-frame ones, with some missing. This sample has approximately 280,000 clones, with 80% to 90% found just once. The sample comprised peripheral blood. These receptors all come from a woman in her 70s with acute or convalescent COVID-19.

The J gene is TRBJ2-2, the V gene TRBV6-5; TRBD2 might be the D (6 bases). This CDR3 is 15 amino acids long. Trimming pared 0 bases from V and 4 bases from J, leaving 9 bases between. Germline V gives CDR1 MNHEY, CDR2 SVGAGI. In DNA form, the CDR3 reads TGTGCCAGCAGTTACTCTTCGGGGGTCACCGGGGAGCTGTTTTTT. This gives the protein CASSYSSGVTGELFF.

V is TRBV3-1 (or the pseudogene TRBV3-2) and J is TRBJ1-4; D remains ambiguous. With 5 bases removed from V and 2 bases from J, the gap between germline ends came to 9 bases. The CDR3 has 14 residues. Germline V gives CDR1 LGHDT, CDR2 YNNKEL (reference sequence). This CDR3 is CASSGPGTNEKLFF. The CDR3 DNA reads TGTGCCAGCAGCGGCCCGGGGACTAATGAAAAACTGTTTTTT.

This chain joins TRBV9 and TRBJ1-3; a possible D gene is TRBD1 (6 bases). The CDR3 is 16 amino acids. With 3 bases removed from V and 0 bases from J, the gap between germline ends came to 13 bases. Germline V gene data show CDR1 as SGDLS and CDR2 as YYNGEE. CDR3 sequence: CASSEQLTGSGNTIYF. CDR3 DNA: TGTGCCAGCAGCGAGCAATTGACAGGCTCTGGAAACACCATATATTTT.

The chain recombines TRBV21-1 with TRBJ1-5; the table calls TRBD1, which could not be checked here. TRBV21-1 is a documented pseudogene. The CDR3 has 15 amino acids. In DNA form, the CDR3 reads TGTGCCAACCGAGACCGGGACAGGGGTGGGGAGCCCCAGCATTTT. Amino acid sequence: CANRDRDRGGEPQHF.

The V gene is TRBV19, the J gene TRBJ1-1; D call uncertain. This CDR3 contains 14 residues. Germline V gene lookup returns CDR1 LNHDA and CDR2 SQIVND (reference sequence). Trimming took 3 bases from V and 4 from J, leaving 12 bases between them. CDR3 nucleotide sequence: TGTGCCAGTAGTATTTTTACGGGGAGCACTGAAGCTTTCTTT. This codes for CASSIFTGSTEAFF.

The CDR3: CASSEWVAGWGASAWTETQYF. The CDR3 coding sequence is TGTGCCAGCAGTGAATGGGTGGCAGGGTGGGGTGCTAGCGCCTGGACAGAGACCCAGTACTTC. This chain links TRBV6-1 with TRBJ2-5; perhaps TRBD2 as D (6 bases). In germline, CDR1 is MNHNS, CDR2 SASEGT. This CDR3 comprises 21 residues. With 2 bases removed from V and 4 bases from J, the gap between germline ends came to 32 bases.

The chain combines TRBV5-1 with TRBJ2-7, with D tentatively TRBD1 (6 bases). CDR3 length: 15 amino acids. V lost 1 base and J 2 bases, leaving 13 bases between the germline ends. The germline gives CDR1 SGHRS, CDR2 YFSETQ. CDR3 nucleotide sequence: TGCGCCAGCAGCTTGTTTTCAGGGGCGACCTACGAGCAGTACTTC. Amino acids: CASSLFSGATYEQYF. The full variable domain, completed using reference TRBV5-1 and TRBJ2-7, is KAGVTQTPRYLIKTRGQQVTLSCSPISGHRSVSWYQQTPGQGLQFLFEYFSETQRNKGNFPGRFSGRQFSNSRSEMNVSTLELGDSALYLCASSLFSGATYEQYFGPGTRLTVT.

The CDR3 region is CASMRHNSNQPQHF. CDR3 nucleotides: TGCGCCAGCATGCGACACAATAGCAATCAGCCCCAGCATTTT. The rearrangement joins TRBV10-1 to TRBJ1-5; D gene unclear. The V gene lost 7 bases and the J gene lost 0 bases, with 10 bases spanning the gap. Germline lookup yields CDR1 WNHNN and CDR2 SYGVQD (reference sequence). CDR3 length: 14 amino acids.

The chain uses TRBV11-2 and TRBJ1-3, with 8 bases fitting TRBD1. Germline V lookup: CDR1 SGHAT, CDR2 FQNNGV. V lost 1 base and J lost 4; bases outside the gene matches: 0. This CDR3 has 14 amino acids. CDR3 region: CASSLGQGGNTIYF. In nucleotides, the CDR3 is TGTGCCAGCAGCTTAGGACAGGGGGGAAACACCATATATTTT.

V and J are TRBV7-2 and TRBJ1-1; maybe TRBD1 (5 bases). V dropped 4 bases and J dropped 1 base, with 13 bases sitting between them. The length of the CDR3 is 15 residues. Germline-derived CDR1 and CDR2 are SGHTA and FQGNSA. CDR3 region: CASSSPSGGNTEAFF. The CDR3 coding sequence is TGTGCCAGCAGCTCCCCTTCGGGGGGGAACACTGAAGCTTTCTTT. Using reference TRBV7-2 and TRBJ1-1 for the parts outside the CDR3, the full variable domain is GAGVSQSPSNKVTEKGKDVELRCDPISGHTALYWYRQSLGQGLEFLIYFQGNSAPDKSGLPSDRFSAERTGGSVSTLTIQRTQQEDSAVYLCASSSPSGGNTEAFFGQGTRLTVV.

In its sample, this clone was seen once. The chain couples TRBV7-9 to TRBJ1-3, with unresolved D. The length of the CDR3 is 15 residues. Per germline, CDR1 SEHNR and CDR2 FQNEAQ (reference sequence). The ends were cut back, 7 bases at V and 5 bases at J, with 18 bases in the middle. This CDR3 is CASTQGLAPRNTIYF. CDR3 sequence (DNA): TGTGCCAGCACCCAAGGATTGGCCCCGAGAAACACCATATATTTT. Based on the CDR3 plus reference TRBV7-9 and TRBJ1-3, the full variable domain is DTGVSQNPRHKITKRGQNVTFRCDPISEHNRLYWYRQTLGQGPEFLTYFQNEAQLEKSRLLSDRFSAERPKGSFSTLEIQRTEQGDSAMYLCASTQGLAPRNTIYFGEGSWLTVV.

The sample holds a few counts of this clone. The chain links TRBV10-3 to TRBJ1-2, with TRBD1 matching over 7 bases. The CDR3 totals 15 residues. The germline CDR1 and CDR2 sequences are ENHRY and SYGVKD. J gave up 0 bases and V 9 bases, and 10 bases lay outside the gene matches. The CDR3 bases are TGTGCCATACCGGCAGGGGGTACCTCTAACTATGGCTACACCTTC. Protein sequence: CAIPAGGTSNYGYTF.

This chain connects TRBV9 to TRBJ1-6, with unresolved D. Trimming left V 0 bases short and J 7 bases short, with 11 bases between. Germline V lookup: CDR1 SGDLS, CDR2 YYNGEE. This CDR3 has 15 residues. In nucleotides, the CDR3 is TGTGCCAGCAGCGTAGAGGCGGGTCCCAATTCACCCCTCCACTTT. It translates to CASSVEAGPNSPLHF.

This chain links TRBV24-1 with TRBJ1-2; D unclear. CDR3 length: 13 residues. In germline, CDR1 is KGHDR, CDR2 SFDVKD. Trimming left V 4 bases short and J 2 bases short, with 7 bases between. The CDR3 loop reads CATSESQNYGYTF. The CDR3 bases are TGTGCCACCAGTGAATCACAAAACTATGGCTACACCTTC.

The rearrangement links TRBV6-1 to TRBJ1-5, with D possibly matching TRBD1 (6 bases). V lost 0 bases and J 9 bases, leaving 18 bases between the germline ends. CDR3 size: 16 residues. CDR1 and CDR2 from the germline V gene are MNHNS and SASEGT. CDR3 coding DNA: TGTGCCAGCAGTGAAGCAGGGGGGGCTGGATGGCGGCCCCAGCATTTT. Translation gives CASSEAGGAGWRPQHF.

This clone was detected only a few times. One end of the junction fails to match germline, which may point to a read error. This chain links TRBV9 with TRBJ1-2, with D possibly TRBD1 on 5 matching bases. The germline V gene has CDR1 SGDLS and CDR2 YYNGEE. The length of the CDR3 is 14 residues. CDR3 sequence reads: CASSATGDGYVYTF. The CDR3 DNA reads TGTGCCAGCAGCGCCACAGGCGACGGGTATGTCTACACCTTC.

With regard to this clone: A read error may account for a junction end that differs from germline. This chain links TRBV7-2 with TRBJ1-4, with 7 bases lining up with TRBD1. The CDR3 spans 15 residues. From germline, CDR1 is SGHTA and CDR2 FQGNSA. Here the CDR3 reads CASSPSDRSKEKLFF. As DNA, the CDR3 is TGTGCCAGCAGCCCATCGGACAGGTCTAAGGAAAAACTGTTTTTT.

The rearrangement joins TRBV5-5 to TRBJ1-1, with a tentative D call TRBD1 (5 bases). This CDR3 comprises 14 residues. The germline V and J ends were trimmed by 3 bases and 5 bases, with 14 bases remaining between them. Germline assignment: CDR1 SGHKS and CDR2 YYEKEE (reference sequence). CDR3 protein: CASSYPSGGTEAFF. The CDR3, as DNA: TGTGCCAGCAGCTACCCAAGCGGGGGGACTGAAGCTTTCTTT.